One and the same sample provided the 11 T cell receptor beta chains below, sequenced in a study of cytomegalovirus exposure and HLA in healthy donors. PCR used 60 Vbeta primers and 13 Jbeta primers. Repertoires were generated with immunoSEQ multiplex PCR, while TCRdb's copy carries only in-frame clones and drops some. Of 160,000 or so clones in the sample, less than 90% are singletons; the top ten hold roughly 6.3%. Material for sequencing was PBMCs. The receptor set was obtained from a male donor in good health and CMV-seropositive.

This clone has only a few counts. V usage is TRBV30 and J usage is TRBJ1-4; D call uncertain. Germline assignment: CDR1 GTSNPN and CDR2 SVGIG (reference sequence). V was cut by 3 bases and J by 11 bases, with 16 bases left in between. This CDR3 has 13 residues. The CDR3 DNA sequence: TGTGCCTGGAGGGGTACCCGAGGTCGGAAACTGTTTTTT. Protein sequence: CAWRGTRGRKLFF. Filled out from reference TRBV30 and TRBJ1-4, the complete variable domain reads SQTIHQWPATLVQPVGSPLSLECTVEGTSNPNLYWYRQAAGRGLQLLFYSVGIGQISSEVPQNLSASRPQDRQFILSSKKLLLSDSGFYLCAWRGTRGRKLFFGSGTQLSVL.

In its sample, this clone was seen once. The CDR3 region has the DNA TGTGCCAGCAGCCTGACAGGCACCAACTATGGCTACACCTTC. It translates to CASSLTGTNYGYTF. The chain has TRBV7-2 and TRBJ1-2; possible D gene TRBD1, 6 bases. With 5 bases removed from V and 2 bases from J, the gap between germline ends came to 12 bases. The CDR3 runs 14 residues. Germline V gene lookup returns CDR1 SGHTA and CDR2 FQGNSA.

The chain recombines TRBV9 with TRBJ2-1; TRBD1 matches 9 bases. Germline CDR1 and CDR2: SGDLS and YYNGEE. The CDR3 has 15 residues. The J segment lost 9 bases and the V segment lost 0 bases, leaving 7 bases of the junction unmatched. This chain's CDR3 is CASSVAATGGGEQFF. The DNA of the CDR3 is TGTGCCAGCAGCGTAGCCGCGACAGGGGGGGGTGAGCAGTTCTTC.

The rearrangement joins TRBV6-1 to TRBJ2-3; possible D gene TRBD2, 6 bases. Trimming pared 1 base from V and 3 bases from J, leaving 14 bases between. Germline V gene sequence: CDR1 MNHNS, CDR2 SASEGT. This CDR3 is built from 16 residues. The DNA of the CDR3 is TGTGCCAGCAGTGAAGAGGCTCGGGGGAGGACAGATACGCAGTATTTT. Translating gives CASSEEARGRTDTQYF.

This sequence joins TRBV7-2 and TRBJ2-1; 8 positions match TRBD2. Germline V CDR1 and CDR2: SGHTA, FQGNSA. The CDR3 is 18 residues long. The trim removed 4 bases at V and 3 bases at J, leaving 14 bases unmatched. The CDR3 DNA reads TGTGCCAGCAGCTCCCACCAAAGCGGGGGAAGGAGCTACAATGAGCAGTTCTTC. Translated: CASSSHQSGGRSYNEQFF.

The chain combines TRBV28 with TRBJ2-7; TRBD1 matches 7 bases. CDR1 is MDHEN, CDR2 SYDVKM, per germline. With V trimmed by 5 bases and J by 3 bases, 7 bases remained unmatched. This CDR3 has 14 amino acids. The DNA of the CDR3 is TGTGCCAGCAGTACGGGACAGAGATACTACGAGCAGTACTTC. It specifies CASSTGQRYYEQYF.

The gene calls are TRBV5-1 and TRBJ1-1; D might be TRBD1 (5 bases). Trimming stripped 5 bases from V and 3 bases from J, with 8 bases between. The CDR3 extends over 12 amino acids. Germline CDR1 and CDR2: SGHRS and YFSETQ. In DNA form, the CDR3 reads TGCGCCAGCAGAATACAGGACACTGAAGCTTTCTTT. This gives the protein CASRIQDTEAFF. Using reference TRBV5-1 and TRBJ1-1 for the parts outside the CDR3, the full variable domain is KAGVTQTPRYLIKTRGQQVTLSCSPISGHRSVSWYQQTPGQGLQFLFEYFSETQRNKGNFPGRFSGRQFSNSRSEMNVSTLELGDSALYLCASRIQDTEAFFGQGTRLTVV.

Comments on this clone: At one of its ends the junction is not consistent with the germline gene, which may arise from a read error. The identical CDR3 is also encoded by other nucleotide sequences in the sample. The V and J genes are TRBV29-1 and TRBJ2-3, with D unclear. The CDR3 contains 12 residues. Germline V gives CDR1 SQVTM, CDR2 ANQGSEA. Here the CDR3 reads CSVESYTDTQYF. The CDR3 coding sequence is TGCAGCGTTGAATCCTACACAGACACGCAGTATTTT.

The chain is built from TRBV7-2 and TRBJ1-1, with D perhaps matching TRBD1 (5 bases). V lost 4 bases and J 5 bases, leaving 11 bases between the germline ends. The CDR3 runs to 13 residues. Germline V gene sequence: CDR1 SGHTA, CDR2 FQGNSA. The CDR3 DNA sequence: TGTGCCAGCAGCTCGGCCCGGGGGACTGAAGCTTTCTTT. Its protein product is CASSSARGTEAFF.

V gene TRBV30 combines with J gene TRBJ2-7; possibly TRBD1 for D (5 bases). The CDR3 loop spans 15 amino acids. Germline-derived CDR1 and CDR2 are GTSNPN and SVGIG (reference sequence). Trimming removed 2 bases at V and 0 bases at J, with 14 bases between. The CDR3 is CAWSPGGAGSYEQYF. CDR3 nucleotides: TGTGCCTGGAGTCCTGGTGGGGCCGGCTCCTACGAGCAGTACTTC.

The CDR3 is CASSPAGLMAGELFF. CDR3 bases: TGTGCCAGCAGCCCCGCGGGACTAATGGCCGGGGAGCTGTTTTTT. The chain combines TRBV7-2 with TRBJ2-2; 7 bases align to TRBD2. CDR1 and CDR2 (germline): SGHTA, FQGNSA. V lost 5 bases and J lost 6; bases outside the gene matches: 9. This CDR3 has 15 residues.